This T cell receptor beta chain was found in a study of response to subunit inactivated influenza vaccine. Study results and limitations: Few new T cells, the authors suggested, are recruited by each seasonal influenza vaccination.

Regarding this clonotype: Its antigen is currently unknown.

One entry per CDR3 protein, called by TCRdb with MiXCR from the RT-PCR reads. In the table there are around 250,000 distinct CDR3 sequences, over 9% of which are singletons. Germline V gene data show CDR1 as SGDLS and CDR2 as YYNGEE. V was shortened by 0 bases and J by 6 bases, with 13 bases between the two germline ends. This CDR3 has 15 residues. The V and J genes are TRBV9 and TRBJ2-1; no firm D call. The TCR originated in a man aged 45-65 years who received an inactivated influenza vaccine. Sequencing used non-naive T cells sorted from PBMCs, obtained less than 15 days before vaccination. Here the CDR3 DNA reads TGTGCCAGCAGCGTAGTTCCAGGAATAGGCAATGAGCAGTTCTTC. Protein product: CASSVVPGIGNEQFF.